The clone carrying this T cell receptor (beta chain) was detected many times. The authors built TCR beta libraries using iRepertoire HTBI primers and Arm-PCR of CDR3 regions. MiXCR was run by TCRdb on the multiplex PCR reads, yielding one entry per CDR3 protein. The sample includes roughly 610,000 distinct CDR3 sequences, approximately 15% of them seen just once. The data belong to a study of regulatory T cells in long-lasting Graves disease. Study summary: Graves' patients with a new diagnosis had received antithyroid drugs under 3 months.

The V end lost 4 bases, the J end lost 1 base, and 11 bases lay between the germline ends. The germline gives CDR1 SGHTA, CDR2 FQGNSA. This CDR3 contains 15 residues. Time point here: newly diagnosed GD, antithyroid drugs for less than 3 months. From PBMCs, RNA was extracted and then used to make the TCR library. This same sample was also taken into another study, of T cells in Graves' hyperthyroidism and ophthalmopathy.

The chain carries TRBV7-2 and TRBJ2-4; no firm D call. Here the sequenced sample was peripheral blood mononuclear cells (PBMCs), taken at new diagnosis, from a patient treated with antithyroid drugs. This sequence originates from a woman in her twenties or thirties with Graves disease. CDR3 protein: CASSSDVRAKNIQYF. The CDR3 DNA reads as TGTGCCAGCAGCTCGGACGTACGCGCCAAAAACATTCAGTACTTC.